What follows is one T cell receptor beta chain and its context. Its target is unknown. This table comes from immunoSEQ multiplex PCR, and its TCRdb copy is limited to in-frame clones, with some not included. The sample carries approximately 800 clones, around 77% recorded once. Deletions cut 0 bases from V and 0 bases from J, with 3 bases between. The germline CDR1 and CDR2 sequences are SGHRS and YFSETQ. This CDR3 has 14 amino acids. This sample was included in a study of OX40 agonist ivuxolimab in advanced cancers. Study results and caveats: On average, a greater number of expanded clones characterised CD8+ T cells relative to CD4+.

This sequence joins TRBV5-1 and TRBJ1-4; D gene ambiguous. This TCR was recovered from an adult with an advanced solid tumor such as melanoma, head and neck, liver or kidney cancer. The specimen was taken in a trial of the OX40 agonist ivuxolimab. The CDR3 spells CASSLGATNEKLFF. The CDR3 DNA is TGCGCCAGCAGCTTGGGGGCAACTAATGAAAAACTGTTTTTT. Full variable domain (outside the CDR3, taken from reference TRBV5-1 and TRBJ1-4): KAGVTQTPRYLIKTRGQQVTLSCSPISGHRSVSWYQQTPGQGLQFLFEYFSETQRNKGNFPGRFSGRQFSNSRSEMNVSTLELGDSALYLCASSLGATNEKLFFGSGTQLSVL.